A selection of T cell receptor beta chains follows, all from one sample in a study of OX40 agonist ivuxolimab in advanced cancers. The method was immunoSEQ multiplex PCR; TCRdb's version includes in-frame clones alone and lacks a portion of them. The sample comprises approximately 82,000 clones, approximately 85% of which are singletons, and 2% to 2.5% rests with the top ten. Sequenced here: CD4+ or CD8+ T cells sorted from blood, sampled in a trial of the OX40 agonist ivuxolimab. The source of these receptors is an adult with an advanced solid tumor such as melanoma, head and neck, liver or kidney cancer. Both conserved end residues are part of each CDR3. D genes are given only for firm matches. A row's size may be missing; if present it is once, few, many or a size class.

D gene: -; J gene: TRBJ1-6; V gene: TRBV7-2; clone size: few; CDR3 protein: CASSMTGSPLHF; CDR3 DNA: TGTGCCAGCAGCATGACTGGGTCACCCCTCCACTTT
D gene: -; J gene: TRBJ1-1; V gene: TRBV19; clone size: -; CDR3 protein: CASYTLTEAFF; CDR3 DNA: TGTGCCAGTTACACACTCACTGAAGCTTTCTTT
D gene: -; J gene: TRBJ2-2; V gene: TRBV7-3; clone size: -; CDR3 protein: CASSPQGGEATGELFF; CDR3 DNA: TGTGCCAGCAGCCCCCAGGGGGGGGAGGCAACCGGGGAGCTGTTTTTT
D gene: -; J gene: TRBJ1-6; V gene: TRBV9; clone size: -; CDR3 protein: CASSVGISNSPLHF; CDR3 DNA: TGTGCCAGCAGCGTAGGCATATCCAATTCACCCCTCCACTTT
D gene: TRBD1; J gene: TRBJ2-1; V gene: TRBV5-4; clone size: -; CDR3 protein: CASSLEGASLREQFF; CDR3 DNA: TGTGCCAGCAGCTTGGAGGGGGCCTCACTTCGTGAGCAGTTCTTC
D gene: -; J gene: TRBJ2-2; V gene: TRBV2; clone size: -; CDR3 protein: CASSERAHTGELFF; CDR3 DNA: TGTGCCAGCAGTGAACGGGCCCACACCGGGGAGCTGTTTTTT
D gene: -; J gene: TRBJ1-3; V gene: TRBV29-1; clone size: -; CDR3 protein: CSGRDWWDTIYF; CDR3 DNA: TGCAGCGGCCGGGACTGGTGGGACACCATATATTTT
D gene: -; J gene: TRBJ2-2; V gene: TRBV27; clone size: -; CDR3 protein: CASSLQAGLGELFF; CDR3 DNA: TGTGCCAGCAGTTTGCAGGCGGGACTCGGGGAGCTGTTTTTT
D gene: -; J gene: TRBJ1-5; V gene: TRBV6-5; clone size: -; CDR3 protein: CASSPDRNQPQHF; CDR3 DNA: TGTGCCAGCAGTCCGGACAGAAATCAGCCCCAGCATTTT
D gene: TRBD1; J gene: TRBJ1-1; V gene: TRBV4-3; clone size: -; CDR3 protein: CASSPRQGIPEAFF; CDR3 DNA: TGCGCCAGCAGCCCCCGACAGGGGATCCCTGAAGCTTTCTTT
D gene: TRBD1; J gene: TRBJ2-7; V gene: TRBV6-5; clone size: -; CDR3 protein: CASSYWGQGSYEQYF; CDR3 DNA: TGTGCCAGCAGTTACTGGGGACAGGGGTCCTACGAGCAGTACTTC
D gene: -; J gene: TRBJ1-3; V gene: TRBV7-2; clone size: -; CDR3 protein: CASSLGQGNGNTIYF; CDR3 DNA: TGTGCCAGCAGCTTAGGCCAGGGAAACGGAAACACCATATATTTT
D gene: -; J gene: TRBJ2-5; V gene: TRBV4-2; clone size: -; CDR3 protein: CASSYGGRETQYF; CDR3 DNA: TGTGCCAGCAGCTATGGAGGTCGGGAGACCCAGTACTTC
D gene: -; J gene: TRBJ2-1; V gene: TRBV11-2; clone size: -; CDR3 protein: CASNPGRHNEQFF; CDR3 DNA: TGTGCCAGCAACCCAGGGCGGCACAATGAGCAGTTCTTC
D gene: TRBD1; J gene: TRBJ2-3; V gene: TRBV5-1; clone size: few; CDR3 protein: CASPLGQSTDTQYF; CDR3 DNA: TGCGCCAGTCCGTTGGGACAGTCTACAGATACGCAGTATTTT
D gene: -; J gene: TRBJ1-1; V gene: TRBV6-4; clone size: -; CDR3 protein: CASSPNPGANTEAFF; CDR3 DNA: TGTGCCAGCAGTCCTAACCCCGGGGCGAACACTGAAGCTTTCTTT
D gene: TRBD2; J gene: TRBJ2-3; V gene: TRBV2; clone size: -; CDR3 protein: CASSARTSGTDTQYF; CDR3 DNA: TGTGCCAGCAGTGCCCGGACTAGCGGCACAGATACGCAGTATTTT
D gene: TRBD2; J gene: TRBJ2-5; V gene: TRBV7-2; clone size: -; CDR3 protein: CASSLAGGQETQYF; CDR3 DNA: TGTGCCAGCAGCTTAGCGGGGGGGCAAGAGACCCAGTACTTC
D gene: -; J gene: TRBJ2-7; V gene: TRBV5-8; clone size: -; CDR3 protein: CASSLRMNYEQYF; CDR3 DNA: TGTGCCAGCAGCTTGAGGATGAACTACGAGCAGTACTTC
D gene: -; J gene: TRBJ2-7; V gene: TRBV6-1; clone size: -; CDR3 protein: CAGGQQGEQYF; CDR3 DNA: TGTGCCGGCGGACAGCAGGGCGAGCAGTACTTC
D gene: TRBD2; J gene: TRBJ2-1; V gene: TRBV5-1; clone size: -; CDR3 protein: CASSLIAGAHNEQFF; CDR3 DNA: TGCGCCAGCAGTTTAATAGCGGGGGCCCACAATGAGCAGTTCTTC
D gene: TRBD1; J gene: TRBJ2-3; V gene: TRBV5-4; clone size: -; CDR3 protein: CASSWGQSTDTQYF; CDR3 DNA: TGTGCCAGCAGCTGGGGACAGAGCACAGATACGCAGTATTTT
D gene: -; J gene: TRBJ2-6; V gene: TRBV19; clone size: -; CDR3 protein: CASSIGQFSGANVLTF; CDR3 DNA: TGTGCCAGTAGTATCGGGCAGTTCTCTGGGGCCAACGTCCTGACTTTC
D gene: TRBD1; J gene: TRBJ2-7; V gene: TRBV6-6; clone size: -; CDR3 protein: CASSISAGTASYEQYF; CDR3 DNA: TGTGCCAGCAGTATCTCGGCCGGGACAGCTTCCTACGAGCAGTACTTC
D gene: TRBD2; J gene: TRBJ2-7; V gene: TRBV2; clone size: once; CDR3 protein: CASKSLASGLFGEQYF; CDR3 DNA: TGTGCCAGCAAATCCCTGGCTAGCGGATTATTCGGGGAGCAGTACTTC
D gene: TRBD1; J gene: TRBJ1-1; V gene: TRBV11-2; clone size: -; CDR3 protein: CASSLDRGQGAEAFF; CDR3 DNA: TGTGCCAGCAGCTTAGATAGGGGACAGGGAGCTGAAGCTTTCTTT
D gene: TRBD1; J gene: TRBJ2-3; V gene: TRBV18; clone size: -; CDR3 protein: CASSLKLGTGLTLEYF; CDR3 DNA: TGTGCCAGCTCACTTAAACTCGGGACAGGCCTTACCTTGGAGTATTTT
D gene: TRBD1; J gene: TRBJ1-4; V gene: TRBV19; clone size: -; CDR3 protein: CASSPGQGDEKLFF; CDR3 DNA: TGTGCCAGTAGCCCGGGACAGGGAGATGAAAAACTGTTTTTT
D gene: TRBD1; J gene: TRBJ2-1; V gene: TRBV7-6; clone size: -; CDR3 protein: CASSLALGGRSYNEQFF; CDR3 DNA: TGTGCCAGCAGCTTAGCTCTAGGGGGCCGCTCCTACAATGAGCAGTTCTTC
D gene: TRBD1; J gene: TRBJ2-1; V gene: TRBV7-9; clone size: -; CDR3 protein: CASSSRGQGGNEQFF; CDR3 DNA: TGTGCCAGCAGCTCCCGGGGACAGGGGGGCAATGAGCAGTTCTTC
D gene: -; J gene: TRBJ2-3; V gene: TRBV18; clone size: -; CDR3 protein: CASSPGGDTQYF; CDR3 DNA: TGTGCCAGCTCACCAGGCGGGGATACGCAGTATTTT
D gene: TRBD2; J gene: TRBJ2-1; V gene: TRBV11-2; clone size: -; CDR3 protein: CASAPRASGGSYNEQFF; CDR3 DNA: TGTGCCAGCGCGCCCAGGGCTAGCGGGGGGTCCTACAATGAGCAGTTCTTC
D gene: -; J gene: TRBJ2-5; V gene: TRBV5-1; clone size: -; CDR3 protein: CASSPEVRGEEQYF; CDR3 DNA: TGCGCCAGCAGCCCGGAGGTCCGGGGTGAGGAGCAGTACTTC
D gene: -; J gene: TRBJ2-3; V gene: TRBV7-3; clone size: -; CDR3 protein: CASSPTGGLDTQYF; CDR3 DNA: TGTGCCAGCAGCCCAACTGGGGGGCTGGATACGCAGTATTTT
D gene: -; J gene: TRBJ2-3; V gene: TRBV7-9; clone size: -; CDR3 protein: CASSQTDTQYF; CDR3 DNA: TGTGCCAGCTCCCAGACAGATACGCAGTATTTT
D gene: -; J gene: TRBJ1-3; V gene: TRBV30; clone size: once; CDR3 protein: CAWSVLRGTGNTIYF; CDR3 DNA: TGTGCCTGGAGTGTACTCAGGGGCACTGGAAACACCATATATTTT
D gene: -; J gene: TRBJ2-7; V gene: TRBV6-8; clone size: -; CDR3 protein: CASSHRSYEQYF; CDR3 DNA: TGTGCCAGCAGTCACCGATCCTACGAGCAGTACTTC
D gene: TRBD1; J gene: TRBJ1-3; V gene: TRBV7-2; clone size: -; CDR3 protein: CASSPGQAGNTIYF; CDR3 DNA: TGTGCCAGCAGCCCCGGACAGGCGGGGAACACCATATATTTT
D gene: -; J gene: TRBJ2-3; V gene: TRBV5-8; clone size: -; CDR3 protein: CASRKAPRLTDTQYF; CDR3 DNA: TGTGCCAGCAGAAAAGCCCCGAGGCTCACAGATACGCAGTATTTT
D gene: -; J gene: TRBJ1-1; V gene: TRBV28; clone size: -; CDR3 protein: CASSLRASREAFF; CDR3 DNA: TGTGCCAGCAGTTTACGGGCCTCTCGGGAGGCTTTCTTT
D gene: -; J gene: TRBJ1-4; V gene: TRBV19; clone size: -; CDR3 protein: CASNRDAAPNEKLFF; CDR3 DNA: TGTGCCAGTAATCGGGACGCCGCACCTAATGAAAAACTGTTTTTT
D gene: -; J gene: TRBJ1-1; V gene: TRBV21-1; clone size: -; CDR3 protein: CASSSQGTGSNTEAFF; CDR3 DNA: TGTGCCAGCAGCTCTCAAGGGACAGGGAGCAACACTGAAGCTTTCTTT
D gene: -; J gene: TRBJ1-2; V gene: TRBV11-2; clone size: few; CDR3 protein: CASSLLGAQNYGYTF; CDR3 DNA: TGTGCCAGCAGCCTCTTGGGGGCGCAGAACTATGGCTACACCTTC
D gene: -; J gene: TRBJ1-1; V gene: TRBV10-1; clone size: -; CDR3 protein: CASTPKGLGTEAFF; CDR3 DNA: TGCGCCAGCACCCCCAAAGGGCTGGGCACTGAAGCTTTCTTT
D gene: -; J gene: TRBJ2-7; V gene: TRBV6-1; clone size: -; CDR3 protein: CASRGDGSYEQYF; CDR3 DNA: TGTGCCAGCAGGGGGGACGGGTCCTACGAGCAGTACTTC
D gene: TRBD2; J gene: TRBJ2-5; V gene: TRBV7-7; clone size: once; CDR3 protein: CASSFSGGRETQYF; CDR3 DNA: TGTGCCAGCAGCTTTAGCGGGGGGCGGGAGACCCAGTACTTC
D gene: TRBD1; J gene: TRBJ2-7; V gene: TRBV19; clone size: -; CDR3 protein: CASSISGQANEQYF; CDR3 DNA: TGTGCCAGTAGTATTTCCGGACAGGCCAACGAGCAGTACTTC
D gene: -; J gene: TRBJ1-6; V gene: TRBV7-9; clone size: few; CDR3 protein: CASSSTGQGDSPLHF; CDR3 DNA: TGTGCCAGCAGCTCGACAGGCCAAGGGGATTCACCCCTCCACTTT
D gene: TRBD1; J gene: TRBJ2-7; V gene: TRBV2; clone size: -; CDR3 protein: CASSAPGQGFYEQYF; CDR3 DNA: TGTGCCAGCAGCGCACCGGGACAGGGTTTTTACGAGCAGTACTTC
D gene: TRBD1; J gene: TRBJ1-2; V gene: TRBV7-8; clone size: -; CDR3 protein: CASSLATGVYSYGYTF; CDR3 DNA: TGTGCCAGCAGCTTAGCGACAGGGGTTTATAGCTATGGCTACACCTTC
D gene: TRBD1; J gene: TRBJ2-4; V gene: TRBV18; clone size: -; CDR3 protein: CASSLDRGKNIQYF; CDR3 DNA: TGTGCCAGCTCATTAGACAGGGGGAAAAACATTCAGTACTTC
D gene: TRBD2; J gene: TRBJ2-5; V gene: TRBV2; clone size: -; CDR3 protein: CASSESSGGHRKTQYF; CDR3 DNA: TGTGCCAGCAGTGAATCTAGCGGGGGGCATAGAAAGACCCAGTACTTC
D gene: -; J gene: TRBJ1-5; V gene: TRBV7-9; clone size: few; CDR3 protein: CASSLPQGLYSNQPQHF; CDR3 DNA: TGTGCCAGCAGCTTACCTCAGGGGTTGTATAGCAATCAGCCCCAGCATTTT
D gene: TRBD1; J gene: TRBJ2-1; V gene: TRBV28; clone size: -; CDR3 protein: CASRAGTGGIEQFF; CDR3 DNA: TGTGCCAGCAGGGCCGGGACAGGGGGTATTGAGCAGTTCTTC
D gene: -; J gene: TRBJ2-4; V gene: TRBV28; clone size: once; CDR3 protein: CASSLNPKNIQYF; CDR3 DNA: TGTGCCAGCAGTTTAAACCCCAAAAACATTCAGTACTTC
D gene: TRBD1; J gene: TRBJ2-7; V gene: TRBV27; clone size: -; CDR3 protein: CASSFSGTGGYEQYF; CDR3 DNA: TGTGCCAGCAGTTTCTCCGGGACAGGGGGCTACGAGCAGTACTTC
D gene: -; J gene: TRBJ2-5; V gene: TRBV6-6; clone size: -; CDR3 protein: CATRYGLGEETQYF; CDR3 DNA: TGTGCCACCCGGTACGGGCTGGGTGAAGAGACCCAGTACTTC
D gene: TRBD1; J gene: TRBJ1-2; V gene: TRBV13; clone size: -; CDR3 protein: CASSLDRRDRGHLGYTF; CDR3 DNA: TGTGCCAGCAGCTTAGATAGGCGGGACAGGGGGCATTTAGGCTACACCTTC
D gene: -; J gene: TRBJ1-5; V gene: TRBV9; clone size: -; CDR3 protein: CASSATGGHNQPQHF; CDR3 DNA: TGTGCCAGCAGCGCGACAGGCGGACACAATCAGCCCCAGCATTTT
D gene: TRBD1; J gene: TRBJ1-1; V gene: TRBV7-2; clone size: -; CDR3 protein: CASSFAGTGGLNTEAFF; CDR3 DNA: TGTGCCAGCAGCTTCGCCGGGACAGGGGGGCTGAACACTGAAGCTTTCTTT